Listed here are 30 T cell receptor beta chains from one sample, sequenced in a study of cytomegalovirus exposure and HLA in healthy donors. The study ran its PCR with 60 Vbeta and 13 Jbeta primers. Sequencing was performed with immunoSEQ multiplex PCR; in TCRdb, only in-frame clones are kept and a portion is missing. The sample has over 150,000 clones; 70% to 85% are singletons. Source material: PBMCs. Every receptor here comes from a middle-aged man in good health and CMV-seronegative.

CDR3 amino acids: CASSARQYNEQFF. The CDR3, as DNA: TGTGCCAGCAGCGCGAGGCAATACAATGAGCAGTTCTTC. The gene calls are TRBV7-9 and TRBJ2-1; D ambiguous. Germline values: CDR1 SEHNR, CDR2 FQNEAQ (reference sequence). Trimming took off 5 bases at V and 4 bases at J, with 9 bases between the two ends. The CDR3 runs 13 residues.

This rearrangement joins TRBV5-1 to TRBJ2-3, with D hard to call. The CDR3 has 15 residues. V gave up 0 bases and J gave up 0 bases, with 8 bases separating them. CDR1 and CDR2 (germline): SGHRS, YFSETQ. This CDR3 reads CASSLVAGSTDTQYF. In DNA form, the CDR3 reads TGCGCCAGCAGCTTGGTGGCAGGAAGCACAGATACGCAGTATTTT.

This clone was picked up one time. The V and J genes are TRBV5-5 and TRBJ2-1, with 9 bases fitting TRBD2. J gave up 2 bases and V 0 bases, and 3 bases lay outside the gene matches. Germline values: CDR1 SGHKS, CDR2 YYEKEE (reference sequence). This CDR3 has 16 residues. The chain's CDR3 is CASSLGLAGPYNEQFF. The CDR3 region has the DNA TGTGCCAGCAGCTTGGGGCTAGCGGGACCCTACAATGAGCAGTTCTTC.

The CDR3 loop is CASSPSLGGGAPDEQYF. In DNA form, the CDR3 reads TGCGCCAGCAGCCCCTCCCTCGGGGGGGGCGCCCCCGACGAGCAGTACTTC. This chain joins TRBV5-1 and TRBJ2-7; 8 nucleotides align to TRBD2. With V trimmed by 4 bases and J by 5 bases, 17 bases remained unmatched. The CDR3 contains 17 residues. Per the germline V gene, CDR1 is SGHRS and CDR2 is YFSETQ.

V usage is TRBV27 and J usage is TRBJ2-7; the match to TRBD2 covers 8 bases. The CDR3 is 14 residues long. V gave up 6 bases and J gave up 1 base; unmatched junction bases: 5. Germline V lookup: CDR1 MNHEY, CDR2 SMNVEV (reference sequence). CDR3 bases: TGTGCCAGCAGGGAGGGACTAGGGTCCTACGAGCAGTACTTC. Its protein product is CASREGLGSYEQYF.

This clone was seen a few times. This chain links TRBV6-5 with TRBJ2-3; D may be TRBD2 (5 bases). V lost 3 bases to trimming and J lost 6 bases, with 16 bases between them. Germline V gives CDR1 MNHEY, CDR2 SVGAGI. The CDR3 covers 15 residues. The CDR3 nucleotides read TGTGCCAGCAGTTATAAGGGTCTAGCTGAGGATACGCAGTATTTT. Translating it yields CASSYKGLAEDTQYF.

The chain couples TRBV7-9 to TRBJ2-5, with 10 positions matching TRBD2. Germline V gene lookup returns CDR1 SEHNR and CDR2 FQNEAQ (reference sequence). The CDR3 length is 16 residues. Losses at the gene ends were 5 bases for V and 4 bases for J; bases not matched to a gene: 10. The CDR3 DNA sequence: TGTGCCAGCAGCATACAGGCTAGCGGGAGTCTAGAGACCCAGTACTTC. Translated: CASSIQASGSLETQYF.

The V gene is TRBV19, the J gene TRBJ2-7, with 10 bases aligning to TRBD2. CDR3 size: 15 residues. V lost 4 bases, J lost 3 bases, and 6 bases stayed unmatched. Germline V gives CDR1 LNHDA, CDR2 SQIVND (reference sequence). The CDR3 loop is CASSNIAGGYYEQYF. Written as DNA, the CDR3 is TGTGCCAGTAGTAATATAGCGGGAGGCTACTACGAGCAGTACTTC.

J is TRBJ2-7 and V is TRBV28, with D perhaps TRBD2 (5 bases). Trimming removed 7 bases at V and 3 bases at J, with 13 bases between. The length of the CDR3 is 13 residues. Germline-derived CDR1 and CDR2 are MDHEN and SYDVKM. CDR3 DNA sequence: TGTGCCAGCAACAAACTAGAAGTCTACGAGCAGTACTTC. It codes for CASNKLEVYEQYF.

The J gene is TRBJ1-2, the V gene TRBV7-9; D gene ambiguous. Germline V gives CDR1 SEHNR, CDR2 FQNEAQ (reference sequence). This CDR3 region has 14 residues. The V and J ends lost 5 bases and 0 bases respectively, with 10 bases between them. The CDR3 loop is CASSGLSTNYGYTF. The CDR3, as DNA: TGTGCCAGCAGCGGCCTCAGTACTAACTATGGCTACACCTTC.

This clone was seen a handful of times. The chain links TRBV28 to TRBJ2-3, with TRBD2 matching 13 bases. CDR1 and CDR2 (germline): MDHEN, SYDVKM. V lost 3 bases and J lost 3; bases outside the gene matches: 9. The CDR3 is 18 residues long. The CDR3 DNA is TGTGCCAGCAGTTTCCCCTCCCGGACTAGCGGGAGTACAGATACGCAGTATTTT. Translated, it gives CASSFPSRTSGSTDTQYF.

The rearrangement links TRBV5-1 to TRBJ1-5; D gene ambiguous. Looked up from germline, CDR1 is SGHRS and CDR2 is YFSETQ. Trimming removed 4 bases at V and 4 bases at J, with 9 bases between. CDR3 size: 13 residues. In DNA, the CDR3 is TGCGCCAGCAGCCTGACGGAGAATCAGCCCCAGCATTTT. It specifies CASSLTENQPQHF.

The genes are TRBV6-6 and TRBJ2-5; D gene ambiguous. Gene TRBJ2-7 matches the end of the DNA better, so the J call may be wrong. The CDR3 contains 15 residues. In germline, CDR1 is MNHNY, CDR2 SVGAGI (reference sequence). The CDR3 DNA follows: TGTGCCAGCAGTTACTCTATCAGTTGGAGCAACGAGCAGTACTTC. It is translated as CASSYSISWSNEQYF.

The chain recombines TRBV18 with TRBJ2-7; the match to TRBD2 covers 9 bases. CDR1 is KGHSH, CDR2 LQKENI, per germline. This CDR3 region has 15 residues. V dropped 3 bases and J dropped 7; count of bases not matched to a gene: 10. The CDR3 DNA reads TGTGCCAGCTCACCCGTGCGGGAGGGCCGAAAAGAGCAGTACTTC. Its translation: CASSPVREGRKEQYF. Full variable domain (missing parts from reference TRBV18 and TRBJ2-7): NAGVMQNPRHLVRRRGQEARLRCSPMKGHSHVYWYRQLPEEGLKFMVYLQKENIIDESGMPKERFSAEFPKEGPSILRIQQVVRGDSAAYFCASSPVREGRKEQYFGPGTRLTVT.

The rearrangement links TRBV10-3 to TRBJ2-1; TRBD2 agrees at 7 bases. CDR3 size: 12 residues. V lost 4 bases to trimming and J lost 8 bases; unmatched junction nucleotides: 2. CDR1 is ENHRY, CDR2 SYGVKD, per germline. CDR3 loop: CAISGSGHEQFF. CDR3 sequence (DNA): TGTGCCATCAGTGGTAGCGGGCATGAGCAGTTCTTC.

This clone was detected only a few times. The chain joins TRBV5-6 to TRBJ1-1; the D is unclear. Trimming removed 1 base from V and 1 base from J, with 11 bases in between. Germline lookup yields CDR1 SGHDT and CDR2 YYEEEE. This CDR3 contains 15 residues. DNA of the CDR3: TGTGCCAGCAGCTTGATCTCGGGAGGGAACACTGAAGCTTTCTTT. Amino acids: CASSLISGGNTEAFF.

This chain links TRBV4-2 with TRBJ2-2; 14 bases line up with TRBD2. Unmatched junction bases numbered 10, after V lost 3 bases and J lost 7 bases. Germline V gives CDR1 LGHNA, CDR2 YNFKEQ. This CDR3 region has 18 residues. The CDR3 sequence: CASSHQPGLAGVVGELFF. The CDR3 coding sequence is TGTGCCAGCAGCCATCAGCCGGGACTAGCGGGAGTGGTCGGGGAGCTGTTTTTT.

V is TRBV2 and J is TRBJ1-4; TRBD1 matches 10 bases. With 7 bases clipped from V and 2 bases from J, the junction kept 16 bases outside the gene matches. The CDR3 covers 19 residues. Germline V gene lookup returns CDR1 SNHLY and CDR2 FYNNEI. The CDR3 here is CASTPMDRGVGGTNEKLFF. As DNA, the CDR3 is TGTGCCAGCACCCCGATGGACAGGGGGGTCGGCGGTACTAATGAAAAACTGTTTTTT.

This clone was picked up a small number of times. V is TRBV29-1 and J is TRBJ2-5, with D maybe TRBD1 (5 bases). Looked up from germline, CDR1 is SQVTM and CDR2 is ANQGSEA. V lost 3 bases and J lost 5, with 13 bases in between. There are 13 residues in the CDR3. CDR3 in DNA: TGCAGCGTTGAGGAGCAGGGAACCGAGACCCAGTACTTC. It encodes CSVEEQGTETQYF.

This sequence joins TRBV14 and TRBJ1-3; a possible D gene is TRBD1 (5 bases). From germline, CDR1 is SGHDN and CDR2 FVKESK. The CDR3 totals 15 residues. V was shortened by 4 bases and J by 2 bases, with 12 bases between the two germline ends. CDR3 in amino acids: CASSPIQGTGNTIYF. The DNA for the CDR3 is TGTGCCAGCAGCCCGATTCAGGGCACTGGAAACACCATATATTTT.

This chain connects TRBV10-3 to TRBJ2-1, with 11 bases fitting TRBD2. CDR1 ENHRY and CDR2 SYGVKD come from the germline V gene. The ends lost 11 bases at V and 7 bases at J; junction bases unmatched: 10. The length of the CDR3 is 14 residues. The CDR3 spells CAAASGRTLNEQFF. The CDR3 DNA sequence: TGTGCCGCCGCTAGCGGGAGGACTCTTAATGAGCAGTTCTTC.

The gene calls are TRBV2 and TRBJ1-4; D might be TRBD1 (6 bases). CDR1 and CDR2 from the germline V gene are SNHLY and FYNNEI. The CDR3 contains 14 residues. V lost 10 bases and J lost 2, with 14 bases in between. CDR3 nucleotides: TGTGCCACGCGTCGGACAGTTACTAATGAAAAACTGTTTTTT. Its translation: CATRRTVTNEKLFF.

This clone has more than one count but fewer than ten. CDR3 region: CASSFTPTGELFF. CDR3 nucleotides: TGTGCCAGCAGTTTTACTCCGACCGGGGAGCTGTTTTTT. V is TRBV28 and J is TRBJ2-2; D is unresolved. The CDR3 extends over 13 amino acids. Germline CDR1 MDHEN, CDR2 SYDVKM. V shed 3 bases and J shed 5 bases, with 7 bases lying between them.

This clone was seen only once. The J gene is TRBJ1-2, the V gene TRBV5-1, with TRBD1 identical over 7 bases. With 0 bases clipped from V and 7 bases from J, the junction kept 12 bases outside the gene matches. Germline V CDR1 and CDR2: SGHRS, YFSETQ. This CDR3 is 16 amino acids long. In DNA, the CDR3 is TGCGCCAGCAGCTTGGTGGGGGACAGTCAGAGGGGTGGCTACACCTTC. This sequence encodes CASSLVGDSQRGGYTF.

This clone was recorded a few times. The rearrangement links TRBV5-1 to TRBJ2-4; the D gene is possibly TRBD1 (6 bases). The germline V gene encodes CDR1 SGHRS and CDR2 YFSETQ. The length of the CDR3 is 16 residues. Trimming shortened V by 0 bases and J by 5 bases, and 15 bases separated the two germline ends. CDR3 bases: TGCGCCAGCAGCTTGGGGATAGGAACAGGGCAAAACATTCAGTACTTC. Translated: CASSLGIGTGQNIQYF.

This clone was picked up one time. The chain recombines TRBV10-3 with TRBJ2-4; TRBD2 matches 9 bases. V lost 0 bases to trimming and J lost 6 bases; unmatched junction nucleotides: 3. CDR1 and CDR2 (germline): ENHRY, SYGVKD. The CDR3 is 15 residues long. CDR3 amino acids: CAISESRLAANIQYF. The CDR3 coding sequence is TGTGCCATCAGTGAGTCAAGACTAGCGGCAAACATTCAGTACTTC.

The chain links TRBV7-2 to TRBJ2-3; TRBD2 aligns across 9 bases. Trimming removed 4 bases from V and 5 bases from J; junction bases left unmatched: 10. The CDR3 extends over 16 amino acids. From germline, CDR1 is SGHTA and CDR2 FQGNSA. CDR3 sequence: CASSSRSSGKGDTQYF. The DNA for the CDR3 is TGTGCCAGCAGCTCCCGGTCTAGCGGGAAAGGAGATACGCAGTATTTT.

V gene TRBV30 combines with J gene TRBJ2-5, with 8 bases that match TRBD1. Germline trimming cut 4 bases from V and 4 bases from J; bases unmatched to any gene: 5. The germline V gene encodes CDR1 GTSNPN and CDR2 SVGIG (reference sequence). The CDR3 has 13 amino acids. As DNA, the CDR3 is TGTGCCTGGAAATTACAGGGGGGAGAGACCCAGTACTTC. Translation gives CAWKLQGGETQYF.

The chain joins TRBV27 to TRBJ1-4; a possible D gene is TRBD1 (5 bases). V lost 8 bases and J 4 bases, leaving 14 bases between the germline ends. This CDR3 spans 14 amino acids. Germline V lookup: CDR1 MNHEY, CDR2 SMNVEV (reference sequence). This CDR3 is CASGNPRGNEKLFF. CDR3 nucleotide sequence: TGTGCCAGCGGAAACCCAAGGGGTAATGAAAAACTGTTTTTT.

V is TRBV7-9 and J is TRBJ2-7, with 7 nucleotides matching TRBD1. J gave up 6 bases and V 5 bases, and 16 bases lay outside the gene matches. Germline assignment: CDR1 SEHNR and CDR2 FQNEAQ (reference sequence). The CDR3 covers 16 residues. CDR3 region: CASSLDRDTLFGEQYF. The CDR3 coding sequence is TGTGCCAGCAGCCTCGACAGGGATACCCTTTTTGGCGAGCAGTACTTC.